This T cell receptor beta chain was sequenced for a study of T cell clonality in common variable immunodeficiency. Germline-derived CDR1 and CDR2 are KGHSH and LQKENI. The CDR3 has 14 residues. Trimming left V 4 bases short and J 3 bases short, with 10 bases between. TCRdb's copy holds only in-frame clones and misses some; the assay was immunoSEQ multiplex PCR. Recorded here are about 28,000 clones, none singletons. This clone was detected only a few times. Its antigen is unidentified. The read comes to an end 3 residues before the CDR3 does, leaving the germline J gene to fill in the end. Study-level findings and limits: Links between repertoire features and CVID complications were heterogeneity-limited. Fewer deletions and N-nucleotide insertions were reportedly seen in common variable immunodeficiency TCR beta sequences.

The V gene is TRBV18, the J gene TRBJ1-5, with D possibly matching TRBD1 (5 bases). The TCR sequence derives from a person aged 18-70 years in good health. The specimen was peripheral blood mononuclear cells. CDR3 bases read: TGTGCCAGCTCACTCACGGACAACAATCAGCCC. It is translated as CASSLTDNNQP. The CDR3 reads in full as CASSLTDNNQPQHF.